The TCR beta chain described here comes from a study of regulatory T cells in long-lasting Graves disease. Regarding the study as a whole: The number of shared public clonotypes was higher in persistent patients (around 2,500) than new patients (around 960). The sample size was small, and this may have reduced accuracy.

Arm-PCR of CDR3 regions and iRepertoire HTBI primers were the basis on which TCR beta libraries were built. TCRdb independently ran MiXCR on the multiplex PCR reads; one entry per CDR3 protein. The sample carries 240,000 or so distinct CDR3 sequences, 20% to 25% recorded once. Time point defined: newly diagnosed GD, antithyroid drugs for less than 3 months. Making the TCR library involved RNA that had been extracted from PBMCs. Deletions cut 10 bases from V and 1 base from J, with 17 bases between. Germline CDR1 and CDR2: MNHNS and SASEGT. The CDR3 is 14 residues long. Comments on this clonotype: As yet, its antigen is unknown.

This TCR was sampled from a female donor with Graves disease. The material sequenced was peripheral blood mononuclear cells (PBMCs), taken at new diagnosis, from a patient treated with antithyroid drugs. The chain couples TRBV6-1 to TRBJ2-7, with D perhaps matching TRBD1 (6 bases). This chain's CDR3 is CATGRQAGSYEQYF. In DNA form, the CDR3 reads TGTGCCACGGGTCGACAGGCTGGGTCCTACGAGCAGTACTTC.